Included here is one T cell receptor beta chain sequence, with context. The CDR3 runs to 17 residues. Germline V gene sequence: CDR1 WSHSY, CDR2 SAAADI. V dropped 8 bases and J dropped 0; count of bases not matched to a gene: 5. Original processing methods: It was from reference gene primer amplification that nucleated cell counts were estimated. Sequenced by immunoSEQ multiplex PCR; TCRdb stores in-frame clones only, minus some. V and J calls and clone size follow that table, whereas D and trimming were derived from the DNA. The sample lists about 300,000 clones, roughly 89% seen once, with less than 3.5% in the top ten. This entry is derived from a study of blood T cell repertoires in COVID-19. Study-wide context: PBMCs, B-cell-depleted T cells, or T cells were the source of the cDNA or gDNA that made up the material.

This chain links TRBV10-2 with TRBJ2-2; 14 bases fit TRBD2. The TCR originated in a woman between 50 and 59 years old who had been exposed to COVID-19. The sequenced sample was PBMCs or T cells enriched from blood (not recorded which). The CDR3 reads CASRTSGGNANTGELFF. The DNA of the CDR3 is TGCGCCAGCCGGACTAGCGGGGGGAACGCGAACACCGGGGAGCTGTTTTTT.